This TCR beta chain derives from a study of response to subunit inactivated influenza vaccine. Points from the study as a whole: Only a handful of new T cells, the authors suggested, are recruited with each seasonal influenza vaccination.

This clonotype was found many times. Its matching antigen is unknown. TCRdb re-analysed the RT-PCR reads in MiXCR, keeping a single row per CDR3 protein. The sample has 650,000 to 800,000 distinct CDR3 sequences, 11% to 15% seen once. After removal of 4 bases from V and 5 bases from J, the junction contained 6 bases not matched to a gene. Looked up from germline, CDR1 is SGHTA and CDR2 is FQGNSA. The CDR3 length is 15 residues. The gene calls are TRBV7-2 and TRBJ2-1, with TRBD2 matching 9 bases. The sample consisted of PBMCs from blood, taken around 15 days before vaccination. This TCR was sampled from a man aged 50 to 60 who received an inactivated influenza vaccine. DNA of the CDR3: TGTGCCAGCAGCTCGGGTAGCGGGAGCCACAATGAGCAGTTCTTC. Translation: CASSSGSGSHNEQFF.